The 28 T cell receptor beta chains given below trace back to one sample, sequenced in a study of monozygotic twins with inflammatory bowel disease. TCRdb reprocessed the 5' RACE reads and keeps a single row for each CDR3 protein, giving no DNA. Its clone listing holds approximately 300,000 distinct CDR3 sequences. Input material: blood. These receptors came from a human donor with ulcerative colitis or Crohn's disease, or a healthy co-twin of an affected twin (not recorded which).

The V and J genes are TRBV12-3 or TRBV12-4 and TRBJ2-7. This CDR3 contains 11 residues. CDR3 in amino acids: CASSPATKQYF.

The chain couples TRBV5-6 to TRBJ1-2. Germline CDR1 reads SGHDT; CDR2 reads YYEEEE. CDR3 size: 13 residues. CDR3 sequence reads: CASTNTANYGYTF. Drawing the rest from reference TRBV5-6 and TRBJ1-2, the complete variable domain is DAGVTQSPTHLIKTRGQQVTLRCSPKSGHDTVSWYQQALGQGPQFIFQYYEEEERQRGNFPDRFSGHQFPNYSSELNVNALLLGDSALYLCASTNTANYGYTFGSGTRLTVV.

This chain uses TRBV5-1 with TRBJ1-2; TCRdb outputs TRBD1, but without DNA this stays unchecked. The germline V gene has CDR1 SGHRS and CDR2 YFSETQ. This CDR3 is 14 amino acids long. CDR3 in amino acids: CASSLDLRDYGYTF.

V gene TRBV27 combines with J gene TRBJ2-3; no DNA is available, so the TRBD2 call from TCRdb remains unchecked. The CDR3 totals 13 residues. Germline assignment: CDR1 MNHEY and CDR2 SMNVEV (reference sequence). The CDR3 loop is CATKAGPWDTQYF.

The chain links TRBV14 to TRBJ2-1. The CDR3 totals 12 residues. Germline V CDR1 and CDR2: SGHDN, FVKESK. CDR3 sequence reads: CASSQEGIGQFF.

The chain links TRBV7-9 to TRBJ2-1; TCRdb lists TRBD2, though no DNA is available to test this call. The CDR3 length is 15 residues. CDR1 is SEHNR and CDR2 is FQNEAQ in the germline V gene (reference sequence). The CDR3 protein is CASSQSGRRYNEQFF.

This rearrangement joins TRBV27 to TRBJ2-2; TCRdb gives TRBD2 as the D gene, but with no DNA this cannot be confirmed. The germline gives CDR1 MNHEY, CDR2 SMNVEV (reference sequence). The CDR3 totals 15 residues. This chain's CDR3 is CASSKGLGSTGELFF.

The chain carries TRBV7-7 and TRBJ2-5; TCRdb lists TRBD1, though no DNA is available to test this call. The CDR3 covers 15 residues. CDR1 is SSHAT and CDR2 is FNYEAQ in the germline V gene (reference sequence). The CDR3 loop reads CASSLVGGFQETQYF. Full variable domain (outside the CDR3, taken from reference TRBV7-7 and TRBJ2-5): GAGVSQSPRYKVTKRGQDVTLRCDPISSHATLYWYQQALGQGPEFLTYFNYEAQPDKSGLPSDRFSAERPEGSISTLTIQRTEQRDSAMYRCASSLVGGFQETQYFGPGTRLLVL.

The CDR3 protein is CASSHTTGTRYEQFF. The chain has TRBV3-1 and TRBJ2-1; TCRdb outputs TRBD2, but without DNA this stays unchecked. CDR3 length: 15 amino acids. The V gene's germline CDR1 is LGHDT and CDR2 YNNKEL (reference sequence).

The chain joins TRBV18 to TRBJ2-5; TCRdb calls TRBD1, which cannot be checked without DNA. Germline V CDR1 and CDR2: KGHSH, LQKENI. The CDR3 covers 16 residues. The chain's CDR3 is CASSPPLDRGQETQYF. The full variable domain, its missing parts supplied by reference TRBV18 and TRBJ2-5, is NAGVMQNPRHLVRRRGQEARLRCSPMKGHSHVYWYRQLPEEGLKFMVYLQKENIIDESGMPKERFSAEFPKEGPSILRIQQVVRGDSAAYFCASSPPLDRGQETQYFGPGTRLLVL.

The chain couples TRBV6-2 or TRBV6-3 to TRBJ1-2; TCRdb reports TRBD1, a call that lacks DNA to check it against. Germline V lookup: CDR1 MNHEY, CDR2 SVGEGT. This CDR3 has 15 residues. The CDR3 spells CASNLSDRQGSGYTF.

CDR3 protein: CASSFRPPPPDTQYF. The V and J genes are TRBV5-1 and TRBJ2-3; TCRdb's assignment of TRBD1 cannot be checked, as there is no DNA. This CDR3 contains 15 residues. CDR1 is SGHRS, CDR2 YFSETQ, per germline.

The chain has TRBV6-5 and TRBJ2-3; the D call of TRBD2 rests on TCRdb alone, since no DNA is present to check it. CDR3 length equals 18 residues. Germline CDR1 is MNHEY and CDR2 is SVGAGI. CDR3 region: CASSRSSGTLLSTDTQYF.

The chain carries TRBV3-1 and TRBJ2-3; TCRdb outputs TRBD2, but without DNA this stays unchecked. Germline loops: CDR1 LGHDT, CDR2 YNNKEL (reference sequence). This CDR3 contains 19 residues. CDR3 sequence: CASSQAMGWRGGVSDTQYF.

The rearrangement uses TRBV28 and TRBJ2-1; TCRdb picks TRBD1, but there is no DNA to check that call. There are 15 residues in the CDR3. CDR1 and CDR2 from the germline V gene are MDHEN and SYDVKM. The CDR3 protein is CASSPGVGSYNEQFF.

This chain joins TRBV12-3 or TRBV12-4 and TRBJ1-2. The CDR3 has 12 amino acids. The CDR3 loop is CASTSDARGYTF.

This sequence joins TRBV18 and TRBJ2-6; TCRdb gives TRBD1 as the D gene, but with no DNA this cannot be confirmed. The CDR3 covers 15 residues. The germline gives CDR1 KGHSH, CDR2 LQKENI. This CDR3 is CASSPLGTGANVLTF.

The chain recombines TRBV12-3 or TRBV12-4 with TRBJ1-5; TCRdb calls TRBD1, which cannot be checked without DNA. The CDR3 is made up of 13 amino acids. This CDR3 is CASTRDRDQPQHF.

The chain couples TRBV2 to TRBJ2-5; absent DNA, TCRdb's TRBD2 call cannot be checked. The CDR3 has 17 amino acids. Germline V gene data show CDR1 as SNHLY and CDR2 as FYNNEI. CDR3 protein: CASSELAGFSLGETQYF.

The rearrangement joins TRBV18 to TRBJ1-2. CDR3 length: 13 residues. The germline V gene has CDR1 KGHSH and CDR2 LQKENI. CDR3 sequence reads: CASSANLLYGYTF.

The chain joins TRBV27 to TRBJ1-6; TCRdb's D call of TRBD1 is untestable without DNA. Germline V gene sequence: CDR1 MNHEY, CDR2 SMNVEV (reference sequence). This CDR3 spans 14 amino acids. The CDR3 protein is CASSLLQGNSPLHF.

This chain uses TRBV10-3 with TRBJ2-3; absent DNA, TCRdb's TRBD2 call cannot be checked. The CDR3 spans 14 residues. Germline assignment: CDR1 ENHRY and CDR2 SYGVKD. CDR3 in amino acids: CAGRAGFGTDTQYF.

The V and J genes are TRBV7-2 and TRBJ1-1; TCRdb's assignment of TRBD1 cannot be checked, as there is no DNA. The CDR3 is 14 amino acids. CDR1 SGHTA and CDR2 FQGNSA come from the germline V gene. The CDR3 sequence is CASTQPGAITEAFF. The full variable domain, completed using reference TRBV7-2 and TRBJ1-1, is GAGVSQSPSNKVTEKGKDVELRCDPISGHTALYWYRQSLGQGLEFLIYFQGNSAPDKSGLPSDRFSAERTGGSVSTLTIQRTQQEDSAVYLCASTQPGAITEAFFGQGTRLTVV.

The chain couples TRBV14 to TRBJ2-1; TCRdb reports TRBD2, a call that lacks DNA to check it against. CDR3 length equals 15 residues. Per the germline V gene, CDR1 is SGHDN and CDR2 is FVKESK. The CDR3 region is CASSPKIAVLTMQFF.

V is TRBV18 and J is TRBJ2-7; as DNA is missing, the TRBD2 call by TCRdb cannot be tested. Germline V gene sequence: CDR1 KGHSH, CDR2 LQKENI. The CDR3 totals 12 residues. The CDR3 reads CASSPREGEQYF.

The V gene is TRBV5-1, the J gene TRBJ1-6; TCRdb indicates TRBD1, and absent DNA this call remains unverified. Germline-derived CDR1 and CDR2 are SGHRS and YFSETQ. The CDR3 is 14 amino acids. CDR3 sequence reads: CASSPGHERTPLHF.

The rearrangement uses TRBV11-3 and TRBJ2-1. CDR3 size: 14 residues. The germline V gene has CDR1 SGHNT and CDR2 YENEEA. CDR3 region: CASSQSPSYNEQFF.

V and J are TRBV12-3 or TRBV12-4 and TRBJ1-4; TCRdb outputs TRBD1, but without DNA this stays unchecked. The CDR3 has 19 residues. The chain's CDR3 is CASSPPPDRGRLANEKLFF.